A single sample is the source of the 3 T cell receptor beta chains below, sequenced in a study of blood T cell repertoires in COVID-19. Data came from immunoSEQ multiplex PCR; TCRdb stores just in-frame clones and leaves some out. The repertoire holds 100,000 to 150,000 clones, around 85% seen once, with about 3.8% in the top ten. Sequencing was done on a sample of peripheral blood. The receptors derive from a man aged 55 to 70 with acute or convalescent COVID-19.

This clone was picked up a small number of times. The chain has TRBV9 and TRBJ1-1; D is possibly TRBD1 (6 bases). The CDR3 extends over 15 amino acids. Germline V lookup: CDR1 SGDLS, CDR2 YYNGEE. The germline V and J ends were trimmed by 5 bases and 1 base, with 15 bases remaining between them. As DNA, the CDR3 is TGTGCCAGCAGTGAAGTGTTAGGGGGGAACACTGAAGCTTTCTTT. This sequence encodes CASSEVLGGNTEAFF. Full variable domain (remainder filled in from reference TRBV9 and TRBJ1-1): DSGVTQTPKHLITATGQRVTLRCSPRSGDLSVYWYQQSLDQGLQFLIQYYNGEERAKGNILERFSAQQFPDLHSELNLSSLELGDSALYFCASSEVLGGNTEAFFGQGTRLTVV.

The chain carries TRBV19 and TRBJ1-1; tentatively, D is TRBD1 (6 bases). The germline V gene encodes CDR1 LNHDA and CDR2 SQIVND (reference sequence). The V and J ends lost 6 bases and 6 bases respectively, with 20 bases between them. The CDR3 is 15 residues long. The CDR3 nucleotides are TGTGCCAGTAGACTGCCGGGGGGGCGATTCGCTGAAGCTTTCTTT. This translates into CASRLPGGRFAEAFF.

This clone was seen a single time. The V and J genes are TRBV12-3 or TRBV12-4 and TRBJ2-7; D remains unclear. The CDR3 consists of 13 residues. V dropped 3 bases and J dropped 0 bases, with 6 bases sitting between them. The CDR3 DNA reads TGTGCCAGCAGTTTCGCGGTCTCCTACGAGCAGTACTTC. Its protein product is CASSFAVSYEQYF.